This is a list of T cell receptor beta chains from one sample in a study of PD-1 blockade in mismatch repair-deficient tumors. Sequencing was performed with immunoSEQ multiplex PCR; in TCRdb, only in-frame clones are kept and a portion is missing. The sample includes about 68,000 clones, around 73% of them seen just once. This specimen consisted of peripheral blood, obtained 2 weeks after starting pembrolizumab. The receptors shown here come from an adult with mismatch repair-deficient cancer. CDR3s include the opening cysteine and the closing phenylalanine or tryptophan. A D gene is named only where the DNA matches it firmly. A row's size may be missing; if present it is once, few, many or a size class.

V gene	D gene	clone size	J gene	CDR3 protein	CDR3 DNA
TRBV15	.	.	TRBJ2-7	CATSRELGGYEQYF	TGTGCCACCAGCAGAGAGCTTGGGGGCTACGAGCAGTACTTC
TRBV7-8	TRBD2	.	TRBJ2-3	CASRLAGGSTDTQYF	TGTGCCAGCCGACTAGCGGGAGGTAGCACAGATACGCAGTATTTT
TRBV19	TRBD1	.	TRBJ1-5	CASTRTGNSNQPQHF	TGTGCCAGTACCAGGACAGGAAATAGCAATCAGCCCCAGCATTTT
TRBV30	.	.	TRBJ2-3	CAWTLGGGGPDTQYF	TGTGCCTGGACCCTAGGGGGAGGGGGTCCAGATACGCAGTATTTT
TRBV6-1	.	.	TRBJ2-7	CASREELQYEQYF	TGTGCCAGCAGGGAGGAGCTCCAGTACGAGCAGTACTTC
TRBV7-2	TRBD2	.	TRBJ2-1	CASSFRTSGRNEQFF	TGTGCCAGCAGCTTTCGCACTAGCGGGAGAAATGAGCAGTTCTTC
TRBV29-1	.	.	TRBJ1-1	CSGGAGAGTEAFF	TGCAGCGGTGGGGCGGGGGCTGGGACTGAAGCTTTCTTT
TRBV7-6	.	once	TRBJ1-5	CASSLGQHQPQHF	TGTGCCAGCAGCTTAGGACAGCATCAGCCCCAGCATTTT
TRBV5-1	TRBD1	.	TRBJ1-2	CASSLEGTDLFYGYTF	TGCGCCAGCAGCTTGGAGGGGACAGACCTCTTCTATGGCTACACCTTC
TRBV7-2	TRBD1	.	TRBJ2-4	CASSLETGTGNIQYF	TGTGCCAGCAGCTTAGAGACCGGGACAGGGAACATTCAGTACTTC
TRBV29-1	TRBD2	.	TRBJ2-7	CSVLRLAGDYEQYF	TGCAGCGTCCTCCGGCTAGCGGGCGACTACGAGCAGTACTTC
TRBV7-9	TRBD1	few	TRBJ2-3	CASSTQGASTDTQYF	TGTGCCAGCAGTACTCAGGGGGCGAGCACAGATACGCAGTATTTT
TRBV12-5	TRBD2	.	TRBJ2-5	CASAPGGRETQYF	TGTGCTAGTGCCCCGGGGGGGCGAGAGACCCAGTACTTC
TRBV27	.	.	TRBJ2-1	CASSSPSAHNEQFF	TGTGCCAGCAGTTCCCCTAGCGCCCACAATGAGCAGTTCTTC
TRBV5-8	TRBD2	few	TRBJ2-7	CASSRTSGRFEQYF	TGTGCCAGCAGCCGGACTAGCGGGAGGTTTGAGCAGTACTTC
TRBV7-6	.	medium-sized	TRBJ2-7	CASSAAYEQYF	TGTGCCAGCAGCGCCGCCTACGAGCAGTACTTC
TRBV6-6	TRBD2	.	TRBJ2-5	CASSWKARGETQYF	TGTGCCAGCAGTTGGAAGGCGCGGGGGGAGACCCAGTACTTC
TRBV6-5	TRBD2	.	TRBJ2-3	CASSFGLAGDTQYF	TGTGCCAGCAGTTTCGGACTAGCGGGAGATACGCAGTATTTT
TRBV10-1	.	.	TRBJ1-1	CASSATRSGGTEAFF	TGCGCCAGCAGTGCTACTCGATCGGGTGGCACTGAAGCTTTCTTT
TRBV25-1	TRBD1	.	TRBJ2-7	CASSGTGVGEQYF	TGTGCCAGCAGTGGGACAGGGGTCGGCGAGCAGTACTTC
TRBV18	.	.	TRBJ1-4	CASSPAWGNEKLFF	TGTGCCAGCTCACCCGCTTGGGGAAATGAAAAACTGTTTTTT
TRBV7-2	.	.	TRBJ1-5	CASSLGGEREQPQHF	TGTGCCAGCAGCCTGGGAGGGGAAAGAGAACAGCCCCAGCATTTT
TRBV10-2	.	.	TRBJ2-7	CASSGAPLSSYEQYF	TGCGCCAGCAGTGGGGCACCTCTGAGCTCCTACGAGCAGTACTTC
TRBV6-5	.	.	TRBJ1-1	CASSYGGSEAFF	TGTGCCAGCAGTTACGGAGGGTCTGAAGCTTTCTTT
TRBV10-1	.	once	TRBJ2-2	CASSESGGGTNTGELFF	TGCGCCAGCAGTGAGTCTGGTGGGGGGACGAACACCGGGGAGCTGTTTTTT
TRBV10-3	TRBD2	.	TRBJ2-1	CAISREGSHNEQFF	TGTGCCATCTCGCGGGAGGGGAGTCACAATGAGCAGTTCTTC
TRBV7-9	.	.	TRBJ2-1	CASSLDGLNNEQFF	TGTGCCAGCAGCTTAGACGGACTAAACAATGAGCAGTTCTTC
TRBV5-6	.	.	TRBJ2-1	CASSVFLGRAGHEQFF	TGTGCCAGCAGCGTATTTCTAGGCCGGGCGGGCCATGAGCAGTTCTTC
TRBV11-2	TRBD2	few	TRBJ2-7	CATAAPGLAAYEQYF	TGTGCCACCGCTGCCCCGGGACTAGCGGCCTACGAGCAGTACTTC
TRBV11-2	.	once	TRBJ1-1	CASSLGGVRNTEAFF	TGTGCCAGCAGCTTAGGAGGGGTGCGCAACACTGAAGCTTTCTTT
TRBV12-5	.	.	TRBJ2-7	CASGFWGEGYEQYF	TGTGCTAGTGGTTTCTGGGGTGAGGGTTACGAGCAGTACTTC
TRBV25-1	.	.	TRBJ2-1	CASSDRWVNEQFF	TGTGCCAGCAGTGACCGTTGGGTCAATGAGCAGTTCTTC
TRBV11-2	TRBD2	.	TRBJ2-5	CASSLASGSQGETQYF	TGTGCCAGCAGCTTAGCTAGCGGGAGCCAGGGAGAGACCCAGTACTTC
TRBV5-4	.	.	TRBJ2-5	CASSLGAQETQYF	TGTGCCAGCAGCTTAGGGGCCCAAGAGACCCAGTACTTC
TRBV18	.	.	TRBJ1-5	CASSPGEGPQHF	TGTGCCAGCTCACCGGGGGAAGGGCCCCAGCATTTT
TRBV9	TRBD2	once	TRBJ2-7	CASSVSGGREGYEQYF	TGTGCCAGCAGCGTGAGCGGCGGGCGGGAGGGCTACGAGCAGTACTTC
TRBV6-1	.	.	TRBJ1-5	CASSELTGYSNQPQHF	TGTGCCAGCAGTGAACTGACAGGTTATAGCAATCAGCCCCAGCATTTT
TRBV28	.	.	TRBJ1-2	CASSLNTPGMGDYGYTF	TGTGCCAGCAGCCTTAACACCCCAGGGATGGGAGACTATGGCTACACCTTC
TRBV9	.	.	TRBJ1-2	CASSVEFNYGYTF	TGTGCCAGCAGCGTAGAATTTAACTATGGCTACACCTTC
TRBV7-6	.	.	TRBJ1-5	CASSLETGFPHF	TGTGCCAGCAGCTTAGAAACAGGGTTTCCGCATTTT
TRBV7-9	TRBD1	.	TRBJ2-5	CASSSSQGAAETQYF	TGTGCCAGCAGCTCCTCACAGGGGGCCGCAGAGACCCAGTACTTC
TRBV9	.	.	TRBJ1-1	CASSGQVNTEAFF	TGTGCCAGCAGCGGACAGGTGAACACTGAAGCTTTCTTT
TRBV7-9	.	medium-sized	TRBJ2-7	CASSYQPGTPGGYEQYF	TGTGCCAGCAGCTATCAACCCGGGACTCCCGGAGGCTACGAGCAGTACTTC
TRBV29-1	.	.	TRBJ1-1	CSVYDSLRGAFF	TGCAGCGTCTATGACAGTCTAAGGGGAGCTTTCTTT
TRBV19	TRBD1	.	TRBJ1-1	CASSGIVWDREF	TGTGCCAGTAGTGGTATTGTCTGGGACAGGGAATTT
TRBV10-3	TRBD1	.	TRBJ2-7	CAISTGQGDYEQYF	TGTGCCATCAGTACGGGACAGGGCGACTACGAGCAGTACTTC
TRBV27	.	.	TRBJ2-3	CASSRLWRDTQYF	TGTGCCAGCAGCCGACTATGGCGGGATACGCAGTATTTT
TRBV5-4	.	.	TRBJ2-7	CASSRTVTYEQYF	TGTGCCAGCAGCAGGACAGTTACCTACGAGCAGTACTTC